The 28 T cell receptor beta chains below were found in one sample sequenced in a study of control samples from healthy donors and cancer patients. Produced via immunoSEQ multiplex PCR; TCRdb's table is partial and in-frame only. The sample has about 110,000 clones; approximately 82% are singletons. Material for sequencing was blood. These receptors all stem from a young man in good health.

V usage is TRBV27 and J usage is TRBJ2-1; TRBD2 matches 10 bases. V dropped 6 bases and J dropped 2; count of bases not matched to a gene: 7. The germline V gene has CDR1 MNHEY and CDR2 SMNVEV (reference sequence). This CDR3 region has 16 residues. The CDR3 reads CASSISGGSTYNEQFF. The DNA of the CDR3 is TGTGCCAGCAGCATTAGCGGGGGGTCCACCTACAATGAGCAGTTCTTC.

The chain joins TRBV5-1 to TRBJ1-2, with TRBD1 as a possible D gene (6 bases). The CDR3 runs 13 residues. Germline CDR1 is SGHRS and CDR2 is YFSETQ. Trimming pared 4 bases from V and 2 bases from J, leaving 9 bases between. CDR3 loop: CASSLQGNYGYTF. The CDR3 DNA reads as TGCGCCAGCAGCCTACAGGGAAACTATGGCTACACCTTC.

V and J are TRBV11-2 and TRBJ2-3, with D perhaps TRBD2 (7 bases). The CDR3 is 19 residues long. Trimming cost V 4 bases and J 3 bases, with 26 bases left between them. The V gene's germline CDR1 is SGHAT and CDR2 FQNNGV. CDR3 sequence: CASSYTGLWGGGVTDTQYF. The CDR3, as DNA: TGTGCCAGCAGCTACACCGGATTATGGGGAGGGGGGGTAACAGATACGCAGTATTTT.

The V and J genes are TRBV19 and TRBJ1-2, with TRBD1 identical over 7 bases. V lost 6 bases to trimming and J lost 3 bases; unmatched junction nucleotides: 7. The CDR3 extends over 14 amino acids. Germline CDR1 LNHDA, CDR2 SQIVND (reference sequence). The CDR3 DNA follows: TGTGCCAGTAGCCCCCCAGGGGGGCACTATGGCTACACCTTC. This translates into CASSPPGGHYGYTF.

The chain is built from TRBV11-3 and TRBJ2-2, with 9 bases matching TRBD2. The CDR3 spans 15 residues. The germline CDR1 and CDR2 sequences are SGHNT and YENEEA. J gave up 5 bases and V 5 bases, and 6 bases lay outside the gene matches. CDR3 amino acids: CASSVRGGQTGELFF. CDR3 in DNA: TGTGCCAGCAGCGTGCGGGGGGGCCAAACCGGGGAGCTGTTTTTT.

The genes are TRBV10-3 and TRBJ2-5; 15 nucleotides match TRBD2. Losses at the gene ends were 7 bases for V and 4 bases for J; bases not matched to a gene: 10. From germline, CDR1 is ENHRY and CDR2 SYGVKD. The CDR3 runs to 17 residues. The CDR3 coding sequence is TGTGCCATCACCTGGACTAGCGGGGGGGATTCAATAGAGACCCAGTACTTC. This gives the protein CAITWTSGGDSIETQYF.

The chain has TRBV7-9 and TRBJ1-6; unclear D gene. The CDR3 totals 17 residues. V was cut by 4 bases and J by 0 bases, with 13 bases left in between. CDR1 is SEHNR, CDR2 FQNEAQ, per germline (reference sequence). Here the CDR3 DNA reads TGTGCCAGCAGCTCTGAATTATCGAGCTCCTATAATTCACCCCTCCACTTT. Protein product: CASSSELSSSYNSPLHF.

V and J are TRBV30 and TRBJ1-3; D remains unclear. Between the trimmed V and J ends, which lost 4 bases and 0 bases, there was a span of 1 base. The germline CDR1 and CDR2 sequences are GTSNPN and SVGIG (reference sequence). The CDR3 is 11 residues long. The DNA for the CDR3 is TGTGCCTGGACCTCTGGAAACACCATATATTTT. Encoded protein: CAWTSGNTIYF.

As DNA, the CDR3 is TGTGCCATCAGTGAATCAGGGCGGGAGCAGTTCTTC. Translation: CAISESGREQFF. This chain joins TRBV10-3 and TRBJ2-1; D is possibly TRBD1 (5 bases). The CDR3 totals 12 residues. CDR1 is ENHRY and CDR2 is SYGVKD in the germline V gene. Trimming shortened V by 3 bases and J by 10 bases, and 10 bases separated the two germline ends.

The chain joins TRBV7-9 to TRBJ2-1; 8 bases align to TRBD1. The CDR3 runs to 15 residues. The J segment lost 8 bases and the V segment lost 3 bases, leaving 9 bases of the junction unmatched. Germline assignment: CDR1 SEHNR and CDR2 FQNEAQ (reference sequence). Here the CDR3 DNA reads TGTGCCAGCAGCTTTATGACAGGGGTTTTAGATGAGCAGTTCTTC. Translated: CASSFMTGVLDEQFF.

The chain recombines TRBV7-2 with TRBJ1-4; D may be TRBD1 (5 bases). CDR1 is SGHTA, CDR2 FQGNSA, per germline. Between the trimmed V and J ends, which lost 5 bases and 7 bases, there was a span of 17 bases. The CDR3 is 15 residues long. The chain's CDR3 is CASSRGPGGGEKLFF. DNA of the CDR3: TGTGCCAGCAGCCGCGGACCCGGTGGGGGTGAAAAACTGTTTTTT.

The V gene is TRBV14, the J gene TRBJ2-7; D uncertain. Germline V lookup: CDR1 SGHDN, CDR2 FVKESK. CDR3 size: 14 residues. Trimming removed 0 bases from V and 4 bases from J, with 10 bases in between. CDR3: CASSQEGGRYEQYF. The CDR3 DNA is TGTGCCAGCAGCCAAGAGGGCGGTAGGTACGAGCAGTACTTC.

The V call is TRBV10-2, the J call TRBJ1-1, with a weak D call TRBD1 (6 bases). This CDR3 region has 17 residues. CDR1 WSHSY and CDR2 SAAADI come from the germline V gene. Trimming removed 0 bases from V and 0 bases from J, with 14 bases in between. The CDR3 region has the DNA TGCGCCAGCAGTGAGTCGACTCTTCGGACAGTGAACACTGAAGCTTTCTTT. Translating it yields CASSESTLRTVNTEAFF.

To note about this clone: The sample contains more than one DNA sequence encoding this CDR3. The chain joins TRBV2 to TRBJ1-5; D uncertain. The CDR3 sequence is 13 residues long. Germline lookup yields CDR1 SNHLY and CDR2 FYNNEI. Trimming stripped 2 bases from V and 4 bases from J, with 6 bases between. The DNA of the CDR3 is TGTGCCAGCAGTGAACGGGAGAATCAGCCCCAGCATTTT. It encodes CASSERENQPQHF.

The CDR3 region has the DNA TGTGCGTCCAAACGATCGGGTGGAAACACCATATATTTT. Amino acid sequence: CASKRSGGNTIYF. This sequence joins TRBV19 and TRBJ1-3; D is unresolved. Germline lookup yields CDR1 LNHDA and CDR2 SQIVND (reference sequence). The CDR3 has 13 amino acids.

This clone appeared a few times. This chain joins TRBV7-2 and TRBJ1-4; maybe TRBD1 (5 bases). The CDR3 is 16 amino acids. The ends were cut back, 1 base at V and 8 bases at J, with 17 bases in the middle. Germline loops: CDR1 SGHTA, CDR2 FQGNSA. The CDR3: CASSLGDGGRKEKLFF. As DNA, the CDR3 is TGTGCCAGCAGCTTAGGGGATGGGGGGAGAAAGGAAAAACTGTTTTTT. The complete variable domain, with remaining parts taken from reference TRBV7-2 and TRBJ1-4, reads GAGVSQSPSNKVTEKGKDVELRCDPISGHTALYWYRQSLGQGLEFLIYFQGNSAPDKSGLPSDRFSAERTGGSVSTLTIQRTQQEDSAVYLCASSLGDGGRKEKLFFGSGTQLSVL.

J is TRBJ2-5 and V is TRBV5-1, with 10 nucleotides matching TRBD1. This CDR3 spans 13 amino acids. The V segment lost 4 bases and the J segment 5 bases; nucleotides outside the gene matches: 2. Germline-derived CDR1 and CDR2 are SGHRS and YFSETQ. CDR3 nucleotide sequence: TGCGCCAGCAGCCTGGACAGGGGGGAGACCCAGTACTTC. Its translation is CASSLDRGETQYF. The complete variable domain, with remaining parts taken from reference TRBV5-1 and TRBJ2-5, reads KAGVTQTPRYLIKTRGQQVTLSCSPISGHRSVSWYQQTPGQGLQFLFEYFSETQRNKGNFPGRFSGRQFSNSRSEMNVSTLELGDSALYLCASSLDRGETQYFGPGTRLLVL.

The chain has TRBV27 and TRBJ2-7; 8 nucleotides agree with TRBD1. V gave up 3 bases and J gave up 0 bases; unmatched junction bases: 7. Germline CDR1 is MNHEY and CDR2 is SMNVEV (reference sequence). This CDR3 contains 16 residues. The CDR3 loop is CASSFLSGTGSYEQYF. In DNA, the CDR3 is TGTGCCAGCAGTTTCCTATCCGGGACAGGCTCCTACGAGCAGTACTTC.

The chain couples TRBV7-8 to TRBJ1-3; D ambiguous. The V and J ends lost 5 bases and 3 bases respectively, with 17 bases between them. This CDR3 is 16 amino acids long. Germline values: CDR1 SGHVS, CDR2 FQNEAQ. The chain's CDR3 is CASSPRQRTGGNTIYF. CDR3 DNA sequence: TGTGCCAGCAGCCCCCGTCAGCGGACGGGTGGAAACACCATATATTTT.

There are a few counts of this clone. CDR3 nucleotides: TGTGCCAGCAGGAGGGACATTCAAGGCGATCAGCCCCAGCATTTT. This gives the protein CASRRDIQGDQPQHF. V usage is TRBV6-5 and J usage is TRBJ1-5, with D perhaps TRBD1 (6 bases). In germline, CDR1 is MNHEY, CDR2 SVGAGI. CDR3 length: 15 amino acids. V gave up 6 bases and J gave up 5 bases, with 17 bases separating them.

The J gene is TRBJ1-3, the V gene TRBV30; D gene ambiguous. Trimming shortened V by 0 bases and J by 4 bases, and 7 bases separated the two germline ends. The CDR3 covers 13 residues. The germline V gene has CDR1 GTSNPN and CDR2 SVGIG (reference sequence). CDR3 sequence (DNA): TGTGCCTGGAGTGTACTCGTCGGAAACACCATATATTTT. It specifies CAWSVLVGNTIYF.

This clone occurred many times. The chain joins TRBV4-3 to TRBJ2-7, with a weak D call TRBD1 (6 bases). CDR1 is LGHNA, CDR2 YSLEER, per germline. With 1 base removed from V and 1 base from J, the gap between germline ends came to 11 bases. There are 15 residues in the CDR3. This CDR3 is CASSQAHRESYEQYF. CDR3 DNA sequence: TGCGCCAGCAGCCAAGCACACAGGGAATCCTACGAGCAGTACTTC.

The chain employs TRBV30 and TRBJ1-6; 7 bases match TRBD1. Germline V gene lookup returns CDR1 GTSNPN and CDR2 SVGIG (reference sequence). The CDR3 consists of 18 residues. V shed 0 bases, J shed 9 bases, and the junction held 17 bases outside the gene matches. The DNA of the CDR3 is TGTGCCTGGAGTGTGGCGTTTTCGGCAGGGACAGTCCGTTCACCCCTCCACTTT. Residues: CAWSVAFSAGTVRSPLHF.

As regards this clone: This specimen includes other DNA sequences encoding the same CDR3. V and J are TRBV27 and TRBJ1-1, with D possibly TRBD1 on 5 matching bases. Germline-derived CDR1 and CDR2 are MNHEY and SMNVEV (reference sequence). The V and J ends lost 3 bases and 1 base respectively, with 6 bases between them. The CDR3 is made up of 13 amino acids. CDR3: CASSLGGNTEAFF. The CDR3 coding sequence is TGTGCCAGCAGTTTGGGGGGGAACACTGAAGCTTTCTTT.

The rearrangement joins TRBV6-2 or TRBV6-3 to TRBJ2-7; D remains unclear. The germline CDR1 and CDR2 sequences are MNHEY and SVGEGT. Trimming removed 0 bases at V and 3 bases at J, with 15 bases between. This CDR3 has 16 amino acids. As DNA, the CDR3 is TGTGCCAGCAGTTACTCGAATAGCTCCAGCTTCTACGAGCAGTACTTC. Amino acid sequence: CASSYSNSSSFYEQYF.

The rearrangement joins TRBV6-6 to TRBJ1-2; D ambiguous. Trimming stripped 11 bases from V and 7 bases from J, with 20 bases between. Germline CDR1 and CDR2: MNHNY and SVGAGI (reference sequence). The CDR3 has 13 residues. The CDR3 DNA follows: TGTGCCTGCCGCGGGGATCGCGGGATTGGCTACACCTTC. As protein: CACRGDRGIGYTF.

CDR3 nucleotides: TGTGCCAGCAGTGACGGGACTAGCGGGGGGAATGAGCAGTTCTTC. Translating it yields CASSDGTSGGNEQFF. The chain couples TRBV6-4 to TRBJ2-1, with 15 bases lining up with TRBD2. The germline V gene encodes CDR1 MRHNA and CDR2 SNTAGT. The CDR3 covers 15 residues. The trim removed 2 bases at V and 7 bases at J, leaving 0 bases unmatched.

The chain has TRBV7-8 and TRBJ1-6; no reliable D call. Between the trimmed V and J ends, which lost 1 base and 16 bases, there was a span of 14 bases. The length of the CDR3 is 13 residues. Germline V gene sequence: CDR1 SGHVS, CDR2 FQNEAQ. The CDR3 bases are TGTGCCAGCAGCTTAGGGTCAACCGCTCAACTCCACTTT. It codes for CASSLGSTAQLHF. The full variable domain, with the rest looked up from reference TRBV7-8 and TRBJ1-6, is GAGVSQSPRYKVAKRGQDVALRCDPISGHVSLFWYQQALGQGPEFLTYFQNEAQLDKSGLPSDRFFAERPEGSVSTLKIQRTQQEDSAVYLCASSLGSTAQLHFGNGTRLTVT.